The sequence of this TCR beta chain was determined in a study of beta chain features in type 1 diabetes. Study findings and constraints: Among patients with Type 1 diabetes, TCRB CDR3s were moderately but significantly shorter in every one of the four CD4+ subsets. Type 1 diabetes patients showed fewer insertions and more deletions at VDJ junctions.

Of the isolated RNA, all was reverse transcribed, and so the sequenced material was expressed TCRB transcripts. Using immunoSEQ multiplex PCR, the repertoire was profiled, and TCRdb retains in-frame clones only, with some absent. The sample has roughly 230,000 clones; about 10% are singletons. Concerning this clone itself: Its cognate antigen is unknown. At one end, the junction sequence differs from germline, possibly due to a read error.

Looked up from germline, CDR1 is LNHDA and CDR2 is SQIVND (reference sequence). The CDR3 has 16 amino acids. This chain joins TRBV19 and TRBJ2-4; D gene ambiguous. Sequencing was performed on naive CD4+ T cells from blood. This TCR was sampled from a woman under 30 in good health. In DNA form, the CDR3 reads TGTGCCAGTAGTGTAGAGCCCCGACTAGCCAAAAACATTCAGTACTTC. It codes for CASSVEPRLAKNIQYF.